The clone carrying this T cell receptor (beta chain) was seen ten or more times. Its cognate antigen is unknown. The data are from a study of regulatory T cells in long-lasting Graves disease. Documented time point: newly diagnosed GD, antithyroid drugs for less than 3 months. After RNA was extracted from PBMCs, the TCR library was made from it. Relying on iRepertoire HTBI primers and Arm-PCR of CDR3 regions, the team built TCR beta libraries. MiXCR was run by TCRdb on the multiplex PCR reads, yielding one entry per CDR3 protein. The sample holds about 220,000 distinct CDR3 sequences, approximately 19% seen once. Overall study findings and caveats: TRBV28, TRBJ1-2 and TRBJ2-5 were segments that persistent disease favored. More public clonotypes were shared by persistent patients (around 2,800) than by new patients (roughly 910).

Trimming shortened V by 2 bases and J by 1 base, and 11 bases separated the two germline ends. The CDR3 length is 15 residues. These records were also assigned to another study, of T cells in Graves' hyperthyroidism and ophthalmopathy. As reported in that work: A first-round RT-PCR of the TCR CDR3 used the HTBI primer set.

Sequencing used peripheral blood mononuclear cells (PBMCs), obtained at new diagnosis, from a patient treated with antithyroid drugs. The receptor's source is a woman in her twenties or thirties with Graves disease. The V gene is TRBV12-3 or TRBV12-4, the J gene TRBJ1-1; D unclear. CDR3 coding DNA: TGTGCCAGCAGTTTAAATTCAGGAAAGAACACTGAAGCTTTCTTT. This gives the protein CASSLNSGKNTEAFF.